A single sample is the source of the 8 T cell receptor beta chains below, sequenced in a study of blood T cell repertoires in COVID-19. The repertoire was sequenced with immunoSEQ multiplex PCR; TCRdb's copy has only in-frame clones and lacks some. The repertoire has about 250,000 clones, approximately 84% of them found once; the top ten carry about 16%. Sequenced input: PBMCs or T cells enriched from blood (not recorded which). The receptors shown here come from a man aged 18 to 35 who had recovered from COVID-19.

CDR3 protein: CASSLEVRTGGLLYQETQYF. The CDR3, as DNA: TGTGCCAGCAGCTTAGAAGTGCGGACAGGGGGCTTACTGTACCAAGAGACCCAGTACTTC. This chain uses TRBV11-3 with TRBJ2-5; 11 bases are shared with TRBD1. This CDR3 region has 20 residues. Germline V gene lookup returns CDR1 SGHNT and CDR2 YENEEA. The trim removed 0 bases at V and 0 bases at J, leaving 12 bases unmatched.

A note on this clone: At one end the junction does not follow the germline gene, possibly because of a read error. The rearrangement joins TRBV7-9 to TRBJ1-3; 7 bases map to TRBD1. The CDR3 is made up of 15 amino acids. Germline V gene lookup returns CDR1 SEHNR and CDR2 FQNEAQ (reference sequence). CDR3 DNA sequence: TGTGCCAGCAGCGTAGCGACAGGGTTCGGAAACACCATATATTTT. Protein sequence: CASSVATGFGNTIYF.

The rearrangement joins TRBV19 to TRBJ2-1, with D hard to call. The V end lost 3 bases, the J end lost 0 bases, and 3 bases lay between the germline ends. Germline values: CDR1 LNHDA, CDR2 SQIVND (reference sequence). The CDR3 runs to 13 residues. The CDR3 loop is CASSISSYNEQFF. CDR3 in DNA: TGTGCCAGTAGTATCTCCTCCTACAATGAGCAGTTCTTC. The whole variable domain, filled in from reference TRBV19 and TRBJ2-1, reads DGGITQSPKYLFRKEGQNVTLSCEQNLNHDAMYWYRQDPGQGLRLIYYSQIVNDFQKGDIAEGYSVSREKKESFPLTVTSAQKNPTAFYLCASSISSYNEQFFGPGTRLTVL.

With respect to this clone: Other DNA variants within this sample encode the same CDR3. V usage is TRBV19 and J usage is TRBJ1-5, with D maybe TRBD1 (6 bases). The CDR3 runs 14 residues. CDR1 is LNHDA, CDR2 SQIVND, per germline (reference sequence). Trimming left V 4 bases short and J 3 bases short, with 10 bases between. DNA of the CDR3: TGTGCCAGTAGTACCGGACAGAACAATCAGCCCCAGCATTTT. The encoded protein is CASSTGQNNQPQHF.

The chain combines TRBV9 with TRBJ2-3, with 8 bases that match TRBD2. The CDR3 is made up of 16 amino acids. V was clipped by 2 bases and J by 2 bases; unmatched bases: 7. Germline CDR1 reads SGDLS; CDR2 reads YYNGEE. This chain's CDR3 is CASSVGFSGDTDTQYF. The DNA of the CDR3 is TGTGCCAGCAGCGTCGGCTTTAGCGGGGACACAGATACGCAGTATTTT.

The V gene is TRBV5-1, the J gene TRBJ2-7; a possible D gene is TRBD2 (5 bases). Trimming took 4 bases from V and 2 from J, leaving 13 bases between them. The CDR3 has 14 amino acids. Germline CDR1 and CDR2: SGHRS and YFSETQ. The CDR3 reads CASSPGLGTYEQYF. CDR3 DNA sequence: TGCGCCAGCAGCCCTGGACTGGGAACCTACGAGCAGTACTTC.

The V and J genes are TRBV14 and TRBJ1-4; TRBD1 matches at 8 bases. The V segment lost 1 base and the J segment 5 bases; nucleotides outside the gene matches: 3. This CDR3 contains 15 residues. CDR1 is SGHDN, CDR2 FVKESK, per germline. As DNA, the CDR3 is TGTGCCAGCAGCCAAGGAGGACAGGGAAATGAAAAACTGTTTTTT. Its protein product is CASSQGGQGNEKLFF.

The chain uses TRBV3-1 (or the pseudogene TRBV3-2) and TRBJ2-1, with D tentatively TRBD2 (6 bases). V dropped 0 bases and J dropped 8 bases, with 17 bases sitting between them. CDR1 is LGHDT, CDR2 YNNKEL, per germline (reference sequence). The CDR3 sequence is 16 residues long. The CDR3 DNA follows: TGTGCCAGCAGCCAAGATCTTGGCGGGGCGGTTGATGAGCAGTTCTTC. It translates to CASSQDLGGAVDEQFF.